This TCR beta chain came from a study of cytomegalovirus exposure and HLA in healthy donors. In the PCR, 60 Vbeta and 13 Jbeta primers were used. Some clones are missing from TCRdb's copy, which holds only in-frame ones; the method was immunoSEQ multiplex PCR. The data contain about 160,000 clones, around four fifths of them singletons. The V gene's germline CDR1 is SGHTA and CDR2 FQGNSA. The CDR3 length is 14 residues. The V segment lost 5 bases and the J segment 4 bases; nucleotides outside the gene matches: 5. The gene calls are TRBV7-2 and TRBJ1-5; 7 bases line up with TRBD1. The sequenced sample was PBMCs. The sequence came from a man in his late teens or twenties in good health and CMV-seronegative. The chain's CDR3 is CASSIRDRNQPQHF. In nucleotides, the CDR3 is TGTGCCAGCAGCATCCGGGACAGAAATCAGCCCCAGCATTTT.